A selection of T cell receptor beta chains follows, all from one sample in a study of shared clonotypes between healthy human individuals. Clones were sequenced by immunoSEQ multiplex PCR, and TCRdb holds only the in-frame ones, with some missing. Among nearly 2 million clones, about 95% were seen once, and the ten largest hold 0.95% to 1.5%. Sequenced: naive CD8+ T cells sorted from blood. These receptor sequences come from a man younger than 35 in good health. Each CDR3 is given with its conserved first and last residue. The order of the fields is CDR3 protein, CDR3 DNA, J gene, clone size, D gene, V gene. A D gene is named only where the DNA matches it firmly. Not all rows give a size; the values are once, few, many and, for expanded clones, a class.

CDR3: CASSYSNLGFRYF
DNA: TGTGCCAGCAGTTACTCGAATTTGGGATTTCGGTACTTC
J: TRBJ2-4
size: .
D: .
V: TRBV6-6

CDR3: CASSFGGGNEKLFF
DNA: TGTGCCAGCAGCTTTGGAGGGGGTAATGAAAAACTGTTTTTT
J: TRBJ1-4
size: .
D: .
V: TRBV13

CDR3: CASSLVAGVEQFF
DNA: TGCGCCAGCAGCTTGGTAGCGGGAGTTGAGCAGTTCTTC
J: TRBJ2-1
size: .
D: TRBD2
V: TRBV5-1

CDR3: CASSSGQGGAGELFF
DNA: TGTGCCAGCAGTTCAGGACAGGGTGGGGCCGGGGAGCTGTTTTTT
J: TRBJ2-2
size: .
D: TRBD1
V: TRBV27

CDR3: CAITVGGNYGYTF
DNA: TGTGCCATCACGGTAGGAGGGAACTATGGCTACACCTTC
J: TRBJ1-2
size: .
D: .
V: TRBV10-3

CDR3: CASSYGTGVQPQHF
DNA: TGTGCCAGCAGCTACGGGACAGGGGTTCAGCCCCAGCATTTT
J: TRBJ1-5
size: .
D: TRBD1
V: TRBV5-6

CDR3: CASSQDKPGWGTGELFF
DNA: TGCGCCAGCAGCCAAGATAAGCCAGGGTGGGGCACCGGGGAGCTGTTTTTT
J: TRBJ2-2
size: .
D: .
V: TRBV4-3

CDR3: CASSLSLGETQYF
DNA: TGTGCCAGCAGCTTGTCCTTGGGGGAGACCCAGTACTTC
J: TRBJ2-5
size: .
D: .
V: TRBV5-6

CDR3: CASSDPRTQTYEQYF
DNA: TGTGCCAGCAGTGACCCCAGGACTCAAACCTACGAGCAGTACTTC
J: TRBJ2-7
size: .
D: .
V: TRBV2

CDR3: CASTLLSRVTSTDTQYF
DNA: TGTGCCAGCACCTTGCTTAGTCGGGTCACTAGCACAGATACGCAGTATTTT
J: TRBJ2-3
size: .
D: .
V: TRBV5-6

CDR3: CASSPQISIGTDTQYF
DNA: TGTGCCAGCTCACCTCAAATCTCAATAGGCACAGATACGCAGTATTTT
J: TRBJ2-3
size: .
D: .
V: TRBV18

CDR3: CASSSVLAASHEQFF
DNA: TGTGCCAGCAGCTCCGTCCTAGCGGCGAGCCATGAGCAGTTCTTC
J: TRBJ2-1
size: .
D: TRBD2
V: TRBV7-8

CDR3: CASSYSAGGSYNEQFF
DNA: TGTGCCAGCAGTTACTCGGCGGGAGGATCGTACAATGAGCAGTTCTTC
J: TRBJ2-1
size: .
D: TRBD2
V: TRBV6-5

CDR3: CASSGWDREYNEQFF
DNA: TGCGCCAGCAGCGGGTGGGACAGGGAGTACAATGAGCAGTTCTTC
J: TRBJ2-1
size: .
D: TRBD1
V: TRBV5-1

CDR3: CASSLGAGRLGEQYF
DNA: TGTGCCAGCAGCTTAGGGGCAGGGAGACTAGGGGAGCAGTACTTC
J: TRBJ2-7
size: .
D: .
V: TRBV7-6

CDR3: CAWSVDTDYEQYF
DNA: TGTGCCTGGAGTGTGGACACGGACTACGAGCAGTACTTC
J: TRBJ2-7
size: few
D: .
V: TRBV30

CDR3: CASSRSPGSDSPLHF
DNA: TGCGCCAGCAGCCGTAGTCCGGGGTCGGATTCACCCCTCCACTTT
J: TRBJ1-6
size: .
D: .
V: TRBV4-1

CDR3: CASSSYPSEVYNEQFF
DNA: TGTGCCAGCAGCTCATATCCTAGCGAAGTATACAATGAGCAGTTCTTC
J: TRBJ2-1
size: .
D: .
V: TRBV7-9

CDR3: CASSIALAPSEQFF
DNA: TGTGCCAGTAGTATAGCGCTAGCACCCAGTGAGCAGTTCTTC
J: TRBJ2-1
size: few
D: .
V: TRBV19

CDR3: CASSQQENYGYTF
DNA: TGTGCCAGCAGCCAACAGGAGAACTATGGCTACACCTTC
J: TRBJ1-2
size: .
D: .
V: TRBV4-2

CDR3: CASSLGDLGQGMEGQYF
DNA: TGTGCCAGCAGCTTAGGAGACCTGGGACAGGGGATGGAGGGGCAGTACTTC
J: TRBJ2-7
size: .
D: TRBD1
V: TRBV13

CDR3: CASSLIGTGDPEQFF
DNA: TGTGCCAGCAGCTTGATCGGGACAGGCGACCCTGAGCAGTTCTTC
J: TRBJ2-1
size: .
D: TRBD1
V: TRBV5-4

CDR3: CATGQDFYGYTF
DNA: TGTGCCACCGGACAGGACTTCTATGGCTACACCTTC
J: TRBJ1-2
size: .
D: TRBD1
V: TRBV6-1